This TCR beta chain derives from a study of blood T cell repertoires in COVID-19. Across the whole study: Sites in the United States, Italy and Spain provided acute and convalescent COVID-19 samples.

V lost 5 bases and J 2 bases, leaving 24 bases between the germline ends. Germline V gene sequence: CDR1 SGHTA, CDR2 FQGNSA. This CDR3 has 19 amino acids. Per the original data handling: Amplification from reference gene primers served as the basis for estimated nucleated cell counts. Here immunoSEQ multiplex PCR was the method, and the copy in TCRdb shows in-frame clones only, minus some. That table supplies the V and J calls and clone size; D and trimming were determined from the DNA. The data show roughly 75,000 clones, with 80% to 95% seen just once and 6.9% held by the top ten. The chain uses TRBV7-2 and TRBJ2-2; D is perhaps TRBD1 (5 bases). The sequenced material came from peripheral blood. The origin of this receptor is a human donor in a cohort sampled during active COVID-19. As DNA, the CDR3 is TGTGCCAGCAGCCATCCCCTCTCCGGGTCTAGGGGAAACACCGGGGAGCTGTTTTTT. This sequence encodes CASSHPLSGSRGNTGELFF.